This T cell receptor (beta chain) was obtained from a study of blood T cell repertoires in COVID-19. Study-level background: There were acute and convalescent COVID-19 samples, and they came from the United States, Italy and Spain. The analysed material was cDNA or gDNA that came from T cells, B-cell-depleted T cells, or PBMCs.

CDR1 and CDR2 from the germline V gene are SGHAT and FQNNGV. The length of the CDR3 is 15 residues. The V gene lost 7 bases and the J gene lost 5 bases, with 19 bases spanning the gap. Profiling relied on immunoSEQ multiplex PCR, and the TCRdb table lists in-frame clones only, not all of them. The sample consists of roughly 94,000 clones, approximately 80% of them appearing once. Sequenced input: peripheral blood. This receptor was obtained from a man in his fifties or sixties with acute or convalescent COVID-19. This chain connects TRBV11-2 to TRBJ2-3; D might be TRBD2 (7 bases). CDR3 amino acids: CASKTWGGPIDTQYF. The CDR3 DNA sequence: TGTGCCAGCAAAACCTGGGGGGGGCCGATAGATACGCAGTATTTT.